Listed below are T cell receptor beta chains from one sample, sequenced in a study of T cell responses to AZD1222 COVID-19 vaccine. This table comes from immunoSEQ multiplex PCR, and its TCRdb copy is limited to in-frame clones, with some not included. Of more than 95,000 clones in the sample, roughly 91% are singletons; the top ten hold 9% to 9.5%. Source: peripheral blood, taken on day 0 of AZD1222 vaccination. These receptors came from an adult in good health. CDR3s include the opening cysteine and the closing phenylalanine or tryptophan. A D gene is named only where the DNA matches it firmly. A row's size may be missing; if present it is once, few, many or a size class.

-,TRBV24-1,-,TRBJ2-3,CATSDYGRGPSTDTQYF,TGTGCCACCAGTGATTATGGTCGCGGGCCTAGCACAGATACGCAGTATTTT
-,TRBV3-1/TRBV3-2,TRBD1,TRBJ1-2,CASSLGRGLTNYGYTF,TGTGCCAGCAGCCTGGGCAGGGGGCTTACTAACTATGGCTACACCTTC
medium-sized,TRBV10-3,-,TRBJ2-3,CAISESAGGFTDTQYF,TGTGCCATCAGTGAGTCGGCAGGCGGTTTCACAGATACGCAGTATTTT
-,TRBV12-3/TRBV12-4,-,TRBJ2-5,CASGSQETQYF,TGTGCCAGCGGTAGTCAAGAGACCCAGTACTTC
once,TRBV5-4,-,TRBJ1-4,CASSSSGATNEKLFF,TGTGCCAGCAGCTCCTCAGGAGCAACTAATGAAAAACTGTTTTTT
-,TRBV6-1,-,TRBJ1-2,CASSEGFGRRFLRYTF,TGTGCCAGCAGTGAAGGGTTTGGGCGTAGGTTCCTAAGGTACACCTTC
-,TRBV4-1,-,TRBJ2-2,CASSLRQRRNTGELFF,TGCGCCAGCAGCCTTCGACAGCGCAGGAACACCGGGGAGCTGTTTTTT
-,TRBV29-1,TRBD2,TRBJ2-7,CSAQGLATYEQYF,TGCAGCGCCCAGGGACTAGCAACCTACGAGCAGTACTTC
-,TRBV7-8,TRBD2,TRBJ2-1,CASSLYMASGTVKGEQFF,TGTGCCAGCAGCTTATATATGGCTAGCGGGACGGTCAAGGGTGAGCAGTTCTTC
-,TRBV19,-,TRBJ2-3,CASSIEADTQYF,TGTGCCAGTAGTATAGAAGCAGATACGCAGTATTTT
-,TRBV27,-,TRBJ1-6,CASSLGGTYNSPLHF,TGTGCCAGCAGTTTAGGGGGAACCTATAATTCACCCCTCCACTTT
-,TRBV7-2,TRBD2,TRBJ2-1,CASSLAFGGSQDEQFF,TGTGCCAGCAGCTTAGCGTTCGGCGGGAGCCAGGATGAGCAGTTCTTC
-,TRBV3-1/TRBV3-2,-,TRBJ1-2,CASSQDFPVPYGYTF,TGTGCCAGCAGCCAAGATTTTCCCGTTCCCTATGGCTACACCTTC
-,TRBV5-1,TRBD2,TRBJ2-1,CASSLAVYNEQFF,TGCGCCAGCAGTCTAGCGGTTTACAATGAGCAGTTCTTC
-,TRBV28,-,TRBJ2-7,CASNYPGQGHEQYF,TGTGCCAGCAATTACCCGGGACAAGGCCACGAGCAGTACTTC
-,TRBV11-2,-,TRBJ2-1,CASSLAVSGGEQFF,TGTGCCAGCAGCTTAGCGGTGTCGGGCGGTGAGCAGTTCTTC
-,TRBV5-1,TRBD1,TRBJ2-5,CASSLAGGSVETQYF,TGCGCCAGCAGCTTGGCAGGGGGTAGTGTTGAGACCCAGTACTTC
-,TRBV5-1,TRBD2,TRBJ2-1,CASSLGGRAAYNEQFF,TGCGCCAGCAGCTTGGGCGGGAGGGCCGCCTACAATGAGCAGTTCTTC
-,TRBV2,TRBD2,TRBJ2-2,CASMGGTLNTGELFF,TGTGCCAGCATGGGGGGGACCTTGAACACCGGGGAGCTGTTTTTT
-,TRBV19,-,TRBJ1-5,CASSIEGYQPQHF,TGTGCCAGTAGTATTGAGGGGTATCAGCCCCAGCATTTT
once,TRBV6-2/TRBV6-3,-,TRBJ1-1,CASSPPGRGNTEAFF,TGTGCCAGCAGCCCCCCAGGGAGGGGGAACACTGAAGCTTTCTTT
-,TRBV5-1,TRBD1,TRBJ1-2,CASSLVGQESGYTF,TGCGCCAGCAGCTTGGTTGGACAGGAGTCCGGCTACACCTTC
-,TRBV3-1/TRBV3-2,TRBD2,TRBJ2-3,CASSPGLAGFNQHSDTQYF,TGTGCCAGCAGCCCGGGACTAGCGGGATTTAACCAACACTCAGATACGCAGTATTTT
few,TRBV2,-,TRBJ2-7,CASSPGVYEQYF,TGTGCCAGCAGCCCAGGGGTATACGAGCAGTACTTC
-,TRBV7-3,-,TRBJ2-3,CASSLTKAPPGDTQYF,TGTGCCAGCAGCTTAACTAAGGCCCCTCCAGGAGATACGCAGTATTTT
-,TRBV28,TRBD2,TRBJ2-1,CASSFLAGTEQFF,TGTGCCAGCAGTTTCCTAGCGGGAACTGAGCAGTTCTTC
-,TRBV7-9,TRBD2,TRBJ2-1,CASSQSLAGVNEQFF,TGTGCCAGCAGCCAATCACTAGCGGGAGTCAATGAGCAGTTCTTC
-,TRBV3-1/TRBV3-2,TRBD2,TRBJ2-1,CASSPIRGGRGNNEQFF,TGTGCCAGCAGCCCCATACGTGGCGGGAGAGGGAACAATGAGCAGTTCTTC
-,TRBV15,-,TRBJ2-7,CATSIRGFLDEQYF,TGTGCCACCAGCATAAGGGGGTTCCTCGACGAGCAGTACTTC
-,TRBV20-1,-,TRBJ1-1,CSARGNTEAFF,TGCAGTGCTAGAGGGAACACTGAAGCTTTCTTT
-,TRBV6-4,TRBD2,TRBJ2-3,CASSDTPILAGERDTQYF,TGTGCCAGCAGTGACACACCGATTCTAGCGGGAGAGCGGGATACGCAGTATTTT
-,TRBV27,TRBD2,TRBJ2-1,CASSLRWGGDEQFF,TGTGCCAGCAGTTTAAGGTGGGGGGGAGATGAGCAGTTCTTC
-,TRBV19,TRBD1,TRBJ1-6,CATRDRGSYNSPLHF,TGTGCCACCCGCGACAGGGGCTCCTATAATTCACCCCTCCACTTT
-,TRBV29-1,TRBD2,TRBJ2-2,CSVLGEGFGELFF,TGCAGCGTCCTCGGGGAGGGGTTCGGGGAGCTGTTTTTT
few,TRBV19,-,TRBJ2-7,CASSPPRGTGSYEQYF,TGTGCCAGTAGCCCCCCCCGCGGGACCGGTTCCTACGAGCAGTACTTC
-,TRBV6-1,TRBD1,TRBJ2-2,CASSEEVWGTGEYTGELFF,TGTGCCAGCAGTGAAGAGGTGTGGGGGACAGGAGAATACACCGGGGAGCTGTTTTTT
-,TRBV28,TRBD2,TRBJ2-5,CASQNGGQETQYF,TGTGCCAGCCAAAACGGGGGGCAAGAGACCCAGTACTTC
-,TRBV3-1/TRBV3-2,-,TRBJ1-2,CASSQDFGGLGYGYTF,TGTGCCAGCAGCCAAGATTTTGGCGGGCTCGGCTATGGCTACACCTTC
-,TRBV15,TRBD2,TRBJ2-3,CATSRSLAGVADTQYF,TGTGCCACCAGCAGAAGTCTAGCGGGAGTCGCAGATACGCAGTATTTT
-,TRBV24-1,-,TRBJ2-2,CATEGQNTGELFF,TGTGCCACGGAGGGACAGAACACCGGGGAGCTGTTTTTT
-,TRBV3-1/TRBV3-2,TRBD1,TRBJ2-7,CASRQGQALSYEQYF,TGTGCCAGCAGACAAGGACAGGCTTTGTCCTACGAGCAGTACTTC
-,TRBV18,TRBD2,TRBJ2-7,CASSTGTTYEQYF,TGTGCCAGCTCAACCGGGACTACCTACGAGCAGTACTTC
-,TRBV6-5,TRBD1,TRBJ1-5,CASSTDRDRNQPQHF,TGTGCCAGCAGTACCGACAGGGATAGGAATCAGCCCCAGCATTTT
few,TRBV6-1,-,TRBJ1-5,CASSEERSPLFGQPQHF,TGTGCCAGCAGTGAAGAGAGGTCCCCATTATTCGGTCAGCCCCAGCATTTT
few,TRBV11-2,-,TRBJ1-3,CASSSITAGNTIYF,TGTGCCAGCAGCTCTATCACAGCTGGAAACACCATATATTTT